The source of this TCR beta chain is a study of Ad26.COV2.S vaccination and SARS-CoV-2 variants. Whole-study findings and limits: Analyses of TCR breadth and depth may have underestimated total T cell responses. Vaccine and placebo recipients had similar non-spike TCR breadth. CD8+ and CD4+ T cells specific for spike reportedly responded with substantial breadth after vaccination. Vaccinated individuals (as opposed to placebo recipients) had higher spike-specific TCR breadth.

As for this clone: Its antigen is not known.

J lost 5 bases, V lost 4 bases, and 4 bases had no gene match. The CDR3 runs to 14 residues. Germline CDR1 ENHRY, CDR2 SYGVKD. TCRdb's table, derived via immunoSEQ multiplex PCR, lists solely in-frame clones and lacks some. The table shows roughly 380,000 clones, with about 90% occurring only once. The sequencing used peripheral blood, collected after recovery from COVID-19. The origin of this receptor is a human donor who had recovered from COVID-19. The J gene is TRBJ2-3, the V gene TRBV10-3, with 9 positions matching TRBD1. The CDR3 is CAISASDRGDTQYF. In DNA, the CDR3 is TGTGCCATCAGTGCGTCGGACAGGGGAGATACGCAGTATTTT.